The rows below give T cell receptor beta chains drawn from one sample of a study of cytomegalovirus exposure and HLA in healthy donors. Produced via immunoSEQ multiplex PCR; TCRdb's table is partial and in-frame only. The sample contains around 240,000 clones, roughly 80% of which appear only once. Sequenced material: PBMCs. The origin of the receptors is a woman aged 40 to 55 in good health and CMV-seropositive. Both conserved end residues are part of each CDR3. A D gene is named only where the DNA matches it firmly. Size values are once, few and many counts, or a class for expanded clones, and some rows have none.

TRBJ1-3 NA TRBD1 TRBV27 CASSLYGDRGGNTIYF TGTGCCAGCAGTTTATACGGGGACAGGGGTGGAAACACCATATATTTT
TRBJ2-3 NA TRBD2 TRBV27 CASRLPPTVEVTSGTDTQYF TGTGCCAGCAGGCTGCCCCCGACAGTGGAGGTGACTAGCGGAACAGATACGCAGTATTTT
TRBJ2-1 NA TRBD2 TRBV14 CASSPSGIYNEQFF TGTGCCAGCAGCCCTAGCGGGATCTACAATGAGCAGTTCTTC
TRBJ2-1 few TRBD1 TRBV5-4 CASSLDRGSYNEQFF TGTGCCAGCAGCTTGGACAGGGGATCCTACAATGAGCAGTTCTTC
TRBJ1-3 few TRBD1 TRBV2 CASSRIRDRAGNTIYF TGTGCCAGCTCTCGCATCCGGGACAGGGCTGGAAACACCATATATTTT
TRBJ2-5 NA NA TRBV12-5 CASGTGLQETQYF TGTGCTAGTGGCACCGGACTACAAGAGACCCAGTACTTC
TRBJ2-7 NA NA TRBV5-1 CASSSLDSSYEQYF TGCGCCAGCAGCTCTCTTGATAGCTCCTACGAGCAGTACTTC
TRBJ2-1 NA TRBD2 TRBV9 CASSVGSGGADEQFF TGTGCCAGCAGCGTAGGAAGCGGGGGGGCCGATGAGCAGTTCTTC
TRBJ2-2 NA TRBD2 TRBV6-1 CASSAYGLAGGTGELFF TGTGCCAGCAGTGCCTATGGACTAGCGGGAGGCACCGGGGAGCTGTTTTTT
TRBJ2-7 NA TRBD1 TRBV5-1 CASSLRQGIDEQYF TGCGCCAGCAGCTTGAGACAGGGGATCGACGAGCAGTACTTC
TRBJ2-1 NA TRBD2 TRBV4-1 CASSPGLAVHNEQFF TGCGCCAGCAGCCCGGGACTAGCGGTTCACAATGAGCAGTTCTTC
TRBJ1-5 NA NA TRBV15 CATSREGANQPQHF TGTGCCACCAGCAGAGAGGGGGCAAATCAGCCCCAGCATTTT
TRBJ1-1 NA NA TRBV7-2 CASSLGPANTEAFF TGTGCCAGCAGCTTGGGGCCCGCGAACACTGAAGCTTTCTTT
TRBJ2-2 NA NA TRBV28 CATPKRDGGELFF TGTGCCACCCCTAAGAGGGATGGCGGGGAGCTGTTTTTT
TRBJ2-3 NA NA TRBV10-3 CAIKSDTDTQYF TGTGCCATCAAGTCAGACACAGATACGCAGTATTTT
TRBJ2-1 NA NA TRBV11-1 CASTDPRVSSYNEQFF TGTGCCAGCACCGACCCCCGGGTAAGCTCCTACAATGAGCAGTTCTTC
TRBJ1-5 once NA TRBV30 CAWSDGSNQPQHF TGTGCCTGGAGTGACGGGAGCAATCAGCCCCAGCATTTT
TRBJ2-5 NA NA TRBV27 CASSQGLGAQYF TGTGCCAGCAGTCAAGGGCTAGGGGCCCAGTACTTC
TRBJ2-5 NA TRBD1 TRBV5-6 CASSRGTGKRETQYF TGTGCCAGCAGCCGAGGGACAGGGAAACGGGAGACCCAGTACTTC
TRBJ1-6 NA NA TRBV30 CAWSEDTNSPLHF TGTGCCTGGAGTGAGGACACGAATTCACCCCTCCACTTT
TRBJ1-5 NA NA TRBV7-8 CASSFGGIDQPQHF TGTGCCAGCAGCTTTGGAGGGATAGATCAGCCCCAGCATTTT
TRBJ1-4 NA TRBD1 TRBV15 CATSRDRGWTNEKLFF TGTGCCACCAGCAGGGACAGGGGGTGGACTAATGAAAAACTGTTTTTT
TRBJ2-7 NA TRBD1 TRBV14 CASRQTGGHEQYF TGTGCCAGCAGACAGACAGGGGGCCACGAGCAGTACTTC